The T cell receptor (beta chain) under discussion was sequenced for a study of T cell responses to AZD1222 COVID-19 vaccine. V shed 6 bases and J shed 0 bases, with 12 bases lying between them. Germline V CDR1 and CDR2: SNHLY, FYNNEI. CDR3 length equals 14 residues. This clone appeared a single time. Libraries were prepared by immunoSEQ multiplex PCR; TCRdb keeps only in-frame clonotypes and omits some of them. There are about 100,000 clones in the sample; around 90% occur only once, and about 1.8% lies in the top ten. V gene TRBV2 combines with J gene TRBJ2-7, with no clear D. This specimen consisted of peripheral blood, obtained on day 0 of AZD1222 vaccination. The source of this sequence is an adult in good health. The CDR3 DNA sequence: TGTGCCAGCAGAGGGCGGTTCCTCTCCTACGAGCAGTACTTC. Translated: CASRGRFLSYEQYF.